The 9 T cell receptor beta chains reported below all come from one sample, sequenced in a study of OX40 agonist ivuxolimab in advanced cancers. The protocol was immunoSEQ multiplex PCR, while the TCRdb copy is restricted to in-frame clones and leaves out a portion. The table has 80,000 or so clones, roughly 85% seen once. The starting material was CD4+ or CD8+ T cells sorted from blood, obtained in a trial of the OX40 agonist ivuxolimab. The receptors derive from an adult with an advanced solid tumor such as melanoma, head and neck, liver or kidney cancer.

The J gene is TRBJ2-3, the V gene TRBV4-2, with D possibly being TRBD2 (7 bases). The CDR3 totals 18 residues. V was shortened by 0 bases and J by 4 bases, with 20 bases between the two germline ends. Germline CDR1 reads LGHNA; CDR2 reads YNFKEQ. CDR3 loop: CASSQERLGGGRADTQYF. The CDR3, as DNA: TGTGCCAGCAGCCAAGAGAGGTTAGGGGGGGGAAGGGCAGATACGCAGTATTTT.

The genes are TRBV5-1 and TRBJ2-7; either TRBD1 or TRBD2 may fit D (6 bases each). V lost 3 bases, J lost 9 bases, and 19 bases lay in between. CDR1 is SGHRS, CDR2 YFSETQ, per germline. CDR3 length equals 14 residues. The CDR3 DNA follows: TGCGCCAGCAGCTGGGGGGCGAACTCGGCGAGGCAGTACTTC. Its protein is CASSWGANSARQYF.

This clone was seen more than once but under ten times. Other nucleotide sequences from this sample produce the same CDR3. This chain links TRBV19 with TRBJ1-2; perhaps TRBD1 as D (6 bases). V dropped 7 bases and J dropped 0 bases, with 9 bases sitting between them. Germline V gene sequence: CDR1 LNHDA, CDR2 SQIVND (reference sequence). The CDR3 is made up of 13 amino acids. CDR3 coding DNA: TGTGCCAGTATAGGACAGTCTAACTATGGCTACACCTTC. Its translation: CASIGQSNYGYTF.

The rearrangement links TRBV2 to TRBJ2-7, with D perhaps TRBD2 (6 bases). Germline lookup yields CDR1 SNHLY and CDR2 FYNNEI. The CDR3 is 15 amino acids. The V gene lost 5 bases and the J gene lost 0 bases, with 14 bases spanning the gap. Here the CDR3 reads CASSLSGGSSYEQYF. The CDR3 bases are TGTGCCAGCAGTTTAAGCGGAGGGAGCTCCTACGAGCAGTACTTC.

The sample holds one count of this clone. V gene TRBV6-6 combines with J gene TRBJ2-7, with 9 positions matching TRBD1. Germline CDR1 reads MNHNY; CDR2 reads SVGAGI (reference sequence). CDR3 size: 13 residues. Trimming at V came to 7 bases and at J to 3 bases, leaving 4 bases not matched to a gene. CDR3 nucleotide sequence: TGTGCCAGCAATGGACAGGGGATCTACGAGCAGTACTTC. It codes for CASNGQGIYEQYF.

The CDR3 is CSVGLTFYEQYF. The DNA of the CDR3 is TGCAGCGTTGGCTTGACCTTCTACGAGCAGTACTTC. This rearrangement joins TRBV29-1 to TRBJ2-7; D is uncertain. Per the germline V gene, CDR1 is SQVTM and CDR2 is ANQGSEA. This CDR3 spans 12 amino acids. Deletions cut 4 bases from V and 3 bases from J, with 10 bases between.

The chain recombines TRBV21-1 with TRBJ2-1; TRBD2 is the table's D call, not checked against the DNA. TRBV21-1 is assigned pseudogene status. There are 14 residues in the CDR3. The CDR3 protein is CASTLRAGGNEQFF. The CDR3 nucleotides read TGTGCCAGCACGCTTCGAGCGGGAGGGAATGAGCAGTTCTTC.

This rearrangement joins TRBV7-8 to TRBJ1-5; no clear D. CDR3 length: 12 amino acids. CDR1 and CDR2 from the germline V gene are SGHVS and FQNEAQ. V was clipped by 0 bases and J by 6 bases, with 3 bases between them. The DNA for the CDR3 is TGTGCCAGCAGCTTAGCCGGTCAGCCCCAGCATTTT. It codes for CASSLAGQPQHF.

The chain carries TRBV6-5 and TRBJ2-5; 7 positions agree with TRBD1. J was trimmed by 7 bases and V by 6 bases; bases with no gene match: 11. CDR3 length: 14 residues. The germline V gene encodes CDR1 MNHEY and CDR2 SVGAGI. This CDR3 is CASSSGTALGTQYF. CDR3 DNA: TGTGCCAGCAGCTCAGGGACAGCCTTGGGGACCCAGTACTTC.